Sequencing of this TCR beta chain was carried out in a study of metastatic and nonmetastatic thyroid tumors (dated by TCRdb to the early 2020s). Broadly, across the study: Repertoires from peripheral blood and from tumor or nodule tissue samples of malignant and benign thyroid patients were compared.

The cysteine opens and the phenylalanine closes a CDR3 of 15 amino acids. Just CDR3 DNA is preserved here, 45 bases in frame from base 1. Taken from the germline V gene, the CDR1 and CDR2 loops are SNHLY and FYNNEI. V loses 5 bases of germline sequence and J loses 4 bases, and the interval between the two ends is 14 bases. Compared with the rest of its sample, this clone is medium-sized (0.01 to 0.1%). Its antigen remains undetermined. No base quality information exists; no much larger clone differs at one position. None of the patients had been given any treatment before thyroid surgery. Using T-cell receptor beta sequencing, the study looked back at clinical samples from patients collected from 2012 to 2018. The library was produced with PCR. TCRdb records Illumina HiSeq 4000 as the sequencer. The TCR beta-chain CDR3 region of each patient was profiled by high-throughput sequencing. On the study's bioinformatics: Drawing on CDR3 differences between clinicopathological groups, the researchers built a classifier meant to tell apart patients with distant-metastatic papillary thyroid cancer. The Shannon index was used to assess repertoire diversity, and the Morisita-Horn index was used to assess tumor-blood repertoire similarity. TCRdb's own reprocessing of the public reads used fastp at Q25 and MiXCR and kept productive beta chains. Here the V and J calls rest on TCRdb's processing, not on the authors' analysis. The table for this sample lists around 26,000 clones; roughly 20% of them were counted only once. The ten top clones hold around 4.5% of the sample.

Points the paper makes about the study in general: TCR beta diversity was reported as significantly higher in malignant tumors than in benign nodules, in both blood and tumor samples.

Sequenced: adjacent normal tissue. The sequence joins TRBV2 to TRBJ2-2; the D gene cannot be resolved reliably. The sequence was obtained from a female donor with papillary thyroid cancer or a benign thyroid nodule (not recorded which). Some clones in this sample may be carry-over from other donors' samples. The bases are TGTGCCAGCAGTTTCGACCCGCCGGCCACCGGGGAGCTGTTTTTT. Its product reads: CASSFDPPATGELFF.